Listed below are T cell receptor beta chains from one sample, sequenced in a study of T cells in localized non-small cell lung cancer. TCRdb keeps only in-frame clones here, not all; method: immunoSEQ multiplex PCR. The repertoire holds about 2,200 clones, with 35% to 45% as singletons. The source was lung tumor tissue, collected before any cancer treatment. These receptors originate from a female donor older than 55 with stage I lung adenocarcinoma. Each CDR3 is given with its conserved first and last residue. The order of the fields is CDR3 protein, CDR3 DNA, clone size, D gene, V gene, J gene. A D gene is named only where the DNA matches it firmly. Clone size is shown for a subset of rows, as once, few, many or a class of expanded clone.

cdr3_aa: CASSLGQGQTNEKLFF
cdr3_nt: TGTGCCAGCAGCCTGGGACAGGGCCAAACTAATGAAAAACTGTTTTTT
clone_size: few
d_call: TRBD1
v_call: TRBV11-3
j_call: TRBJ1-4

cdr3_aa: CASSVVGLVADTQYF
cdr3_nt: TGTGCCAGCAGCGTAGTGGGACTAGTTGCAGATACGCAGTATTTT
clone_size: .
d_call: TRBD2
v_call: TRBV9
j_call: TRBJ2-3

cdr3_aa: CASSLGEGADTQYF
cdr3_nt: TGTGCCAGCAGCTTAGGGGAGGGGGCAGATACGCAGTATTTT
clone_size: few
d_call: .
v_call: TRBV11-3
j_call: TRBJ2-3

cdr3_aa: CASSEKQGASQYF
cdr3_nt: TGTGCCAGCTCAGAAAAACAGGGGGCTTCACAGTACTTC
clone_size: once
d_call: TRBD1
v_call: TRBV18
j_call: TRBJ2-7

cdr3_aa: CASSPTSGRATDTQYF
cdr3_nt: TGTGCCAGCTCACCTACTAGCGGGAGGGCAACAGATACGCAGTATTTT
clone_size: .
d_call: TRBD2
v_call: TRBV18
j_call: TRBJ2-3

cdr3_aa: CASSSLRGRGQETQYF
cdr3_nt: TGTGCCAGCAGCTCCCTCCGGGGGAGAGGACAAGAGACCCAGTACTTC
clone_size: .
d_call: .
v_call: TRBV11-3
j_call: TRBJ2-5

cdr3_aa: CASSIDRTNEKLFF
cdr3_nt: TGCGCCAGCAGCATTGACAGGACTAATGAAAAACTGTTTTTT
clone_size: .
d_call: .
v_call: TRBV5-1
j_call: TRBJ1-4

cdr3_aa: CASQLAAYEQYF
cdr3_nt: TGTGCCAGTCAATTGGCAGCTTACGAGCAGTACTTC
clone_size: few
d_call: .
v_call: TRBV28
j_call: TRBJ2-7

cdr3_aa: CSVEGTGNTEAFF
cdr3_nt: TGCAGCGTGGAGGGGACAGGGAACACTGAAGCTTTCTTT
clone_size: few
d_call: TRBD1
v_call: TRBV29-1
j_call: TRBJ1-1

cdr3_aa: CASSQKTKNTEAFF
cdr3_nt: TGCGCCAGCAGTCAAAAGACAAAGAACACTGAAGCTTTCTTT
clone_size: .
d_call: .
v_call: TRBV23-1
j_call: TRBJ1-1

cdr3_aa: CASIPVWTRAYDYGYTF
cdr3_nt: TGTGCCAGCATCCCGGTCTGGACCAGGGCGTATGACTATGGCTACACCTTC
clone_size: medium-sized
d_call: .
v_call: TRBV11-3
j_call: TRBJ1-2

cdr3_aa: CASSFLETSGSNEQFF
cdr3_nt: TGTGCCAGCAGCTTCCTCGAGACTAGCGGGAGTAATGAGCAGTTCTTC
clone_size: .
d_call: TRBD2
v_call: TRBV11-3
j_call: TRBJ2-1

cdr3_aa: CASSNGRAIVNEQFF
cdr3_nt: TGTGCCAGCAGCAACGGGAGGGCCATAGTCAATGAGCAGTTCTTC
clone_size: .
d_call: TRBD2
v_call: TRBV6-8
j_call: TRBJ2-1

cdr3_aa: CASSLRIIRSGRGGTGELFF
cdr3_nt: TGTGCCAGCAGTCTTCGCATCATTCGTAGCGGGAGAGGCGGGACCGGGGAGCTGTTTTTT
clone_size: .
d_call: TRBD2
v_call: TRBV28
j_call: TRBJ2-2

cdr3_aa: CASSLGRDIDEQYF
cdr3_nt: TGCGCCAGCAGCTTGGGACGGGACATAGACGAGCAGTACTTC
clone_size: .
d_call: .
v_call: TRBV5-1
j_call: TRBJ2-7

cdr3_aa: CASSSWGDPQKLFF
cdr3_nt: TGTGCCAGCAGTTCCTGGGGAGACCCACAAAAACTGTTTTTT
clone_size: few
d_call: .
v_call: TRBV28
j_call: TRBJ1-4

cdr3_aa: CASSQSGQNTDTQYF
cdr3_nt: TGTGCCAGCTCACAATCAGGACAAAACACAGATACGCAGTATTTT
clone_size: .
d_call: .
v_call: TRBV18
j_call: TRBJ2-3

cdr3_aa: CASSQRESGPYEQYF
cdr3_nt: TGTGCCAGCAGCCAACGGGAGTCCGGGCCCTACGAGCAGTACTTC
clone_size: medium-sized
d_call: .
v_call: TRBV11-3
j_call: TRBJ2-7

cdr3_aa: CASSFSGRIGGELFF
cdr3_nt: TGTGCCAGCAGTTTTAGCGGGAGAATCGGCGGGGAGCTGTTTTTT
clone_size: few
d_call: TRBD2
v_call: TRBV9
j_call: TRBJ2-2

cdr3_aa: CATSRPSWANTGELFF
cdr3_nt: TGTGCCACCAGCAGACCCTCCTGGGCGAACACCGGGGAGCTGTTTTTT
clone_size: .
d_call: .
v_call: TRBV15
j_call: TRBJ2-2

cdr3_aa: CASSFSGGEQYF
cdr3_nt: TGTGCCAGCAGTTTTTCGGGGGGCGAGCAGTACTTC
clone_size: .
d_call: TRBD2
v_call: TRBV28
j_call: TRBJ2-7

cdr3_aa: CASSSEPPGTDQETQYF
cdr3_nt: TGTGCCAGCTCCTCCGAACCCCCCGGGACGGACCAAGAGACCCAGTACTTC
clone_size: few
d_call: .
v_call: TRBV18
j_call: TRBJ2-5

cdr3_aa: CASSLAGGYTDTQYF
cdr3_nt: TGTGCCAGCAGCTTAGCGGGAGGCTACACAGATACGCAGTATTTT
clone_size: few
d_call: TRBD2
v_call: TRBV6-8
j_call: TRBJ2-3

cdr3_aa: CASSYGRTTEQYF
cdr3_nt: TGTGCCAGCAGTTACGGCAGGACCACCGAGCAGTACTTC
clone_size: few
d_call: .
v_call: TRBV6-8
j_call: TRBJ2-7

cdr3_aa: CASTLLDSCTDTQYF
cdr3_nt: TGTGCCAGTACCCTTCTGGACAGTTGCACAGATACGCAGTATTTT
clone_size: .
d_call: .
v_call: TRBV19
j_call: TRBJ2-3

cdr3_aa: CAISGLVNEQFF
cdr3_nt: TGTGCCATCAGTGGACTTGTCAATGAGCAGTTCTTC
clone_size: few
d_call: .
v_call: TRBV6-8
j_call: TRBJ2-1

cdr3_aa: CASSQYSGRAGDTQYF
cdr3_nt: TGTGCCAGCAGCCAATATAGCGGGAGGGCCGGAGATACGCAGTATTTT
clone_size: medium-sized
d_call: TRBD2
v_call: TRBV11-3
j_call: TRBJ2-3

cdr3_aa: CASSLKGTPYEQYF
cdr3_nt: TGTGCCAGCAGCCTCAAAGGGACGCCTTACGAGCAGTACTTC
clone_size: .
d_call: .
v_call: TRBV9
j_call: TRBJ2-7

cdr3_aa: CASNRPGQGFYEQYF
cdr3_nt: TGTGCCAGCAACCGTCCGGGACAGGGGTTCTACGAGCAGTACTTC
clone_size: few
d_call: TRBD1
v_call: TRBV11-3
j_call: TRBJ2-7

cdr3_aa: CASSPEGYQETQYF
cdr3_nt: TGCGCCAGCAGCCCGGAAGGGTACCAAGAGACCCAGTACTTC
clone_size: few
d_call: .
v_call: TRBV5-1
j_call: TRBJ2-5

cdr3_aa: CASSLTVVGEQFF
cdr3_nt: TGTGCCAGCAGCTTAACGGTGGTCGGTGAGCAGTTCTTC
clone_size: few
d_call: .
v_call: TRBV7-1
j_call: TRBJ2-1

cdr3_aa: CASSPSDRAEYF
cdr3_nt: TGTGCCAGCTCACCCTCGGACAGGGCAGAGTACTTC
clone_size: once
d_call: TRBD1
v_call: TRBV18
j_call: TRBJ2-5

cdr3_aa: CASMRLAGPQETQYF
cdr3_nt: TGTGCCAGCATGAGACTAGCGGGACCACAAGAGACCCAGTACTTC
clone_size: .
d_call: TRBD2
v_call: TRBV2
j_call: TRBJ2-5

cdr3_aa: CASSTHGTGWYTEAFF
cdr3_nt: TGTGCCAGCAGCACTCACGGGACAGGATGGTACACTGAAGCTTTCTTT
clone_size: .
d_call: .
v_call: TRBV7-5
j_call: TRBJ1-1

cdr3_aa: CASSPMDRGPSGANVLTF
cdr3_nt: TGTGCCAGCTCACCAATGGACAGGGGGCCATCTGGGGCCAACGTCCTAACTTTC
clone_size: .
d_call: TRBD1
v_call: TRBV18
j_call: TRBJ2-6

cdr3_aa: CSVPGASSYEQYF
cdr3_nt: TGCAGCGTCCCGGGGGCGTCCTCCTACGAGCAGTACTTC
clone_size: .
d_call: .
v_call: TRBV29-1
j_call: TRBJ2-7

cdr3_aa: CASLSIGAAGEQYF
cdr3_nt: TGTGCCAGCCTCTCAATAGGGGCGGCGGGGGAGCAGTACTTC
clone_size: few
d_call: .
v_call: TRBV28
j_call: TRBJ2-7